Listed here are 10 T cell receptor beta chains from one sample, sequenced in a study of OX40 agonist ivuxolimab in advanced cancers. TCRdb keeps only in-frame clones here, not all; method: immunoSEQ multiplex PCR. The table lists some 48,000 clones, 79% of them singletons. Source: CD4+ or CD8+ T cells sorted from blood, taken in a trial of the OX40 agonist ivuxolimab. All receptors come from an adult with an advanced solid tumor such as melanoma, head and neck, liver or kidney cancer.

The CDR3 nucleotides read TGTGCCAGCAGCCAAGGGACAGGGATGGATGAAAAACTGTTTTTT. It translates to CASSQGTGMDEKLFF. This rearrangement joins TRBV14 to TRBJ1-4; 8 bases align to TRBD1. CDR1 SGHDN and CDR2 FVKESK come from the germline V gene. V shed 1 base, J shed 6 bases, and the junction held 4 bases outside the gene matches. This CDR3 is 15 amino acids long.

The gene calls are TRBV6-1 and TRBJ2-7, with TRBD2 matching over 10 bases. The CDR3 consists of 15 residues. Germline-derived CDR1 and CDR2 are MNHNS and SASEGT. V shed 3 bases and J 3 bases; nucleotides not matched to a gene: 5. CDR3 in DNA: TGTGCCAGCAGTGACCTAGCGGGGGCCATCTACGAGCAGTACTTC. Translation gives CASSDLAGAIYEQYF.

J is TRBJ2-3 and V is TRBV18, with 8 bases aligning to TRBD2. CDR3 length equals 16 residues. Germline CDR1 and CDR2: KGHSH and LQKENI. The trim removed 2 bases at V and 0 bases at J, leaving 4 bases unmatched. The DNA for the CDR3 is TGTGCCAGCTCACCATTCCCTAGCGGGAGCACAGATACGCAGTATTTT. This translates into CASSPFPSGSTDTQYF.

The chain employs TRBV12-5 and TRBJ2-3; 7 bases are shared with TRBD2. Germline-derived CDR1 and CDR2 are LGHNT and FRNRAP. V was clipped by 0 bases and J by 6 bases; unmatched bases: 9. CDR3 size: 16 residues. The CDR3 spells CASGLVGLVSADTQYF. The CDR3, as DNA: TGTGCTAGTGGTTTGGTCGGACTAGTGAGTGCGGATACGCAGTATTTT.

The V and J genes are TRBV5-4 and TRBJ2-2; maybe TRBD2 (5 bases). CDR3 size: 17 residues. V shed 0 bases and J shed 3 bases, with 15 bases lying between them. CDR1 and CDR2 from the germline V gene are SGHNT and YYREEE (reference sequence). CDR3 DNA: TGTGCCAGCAGCTTGGGCGGACTCTTAGGAGACACCGGGGAGCTGTTTTTT. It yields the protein CASSLGGLLGDTGELFF.

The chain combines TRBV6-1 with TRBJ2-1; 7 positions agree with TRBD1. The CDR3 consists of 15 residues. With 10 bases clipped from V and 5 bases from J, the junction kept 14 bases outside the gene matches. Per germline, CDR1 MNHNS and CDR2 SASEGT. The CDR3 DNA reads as TGTGCCACCTCCCGGGACAGTGGATTTAACAATGAGCAGTTCTTC. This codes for CATSRDSGFNNEQFF.

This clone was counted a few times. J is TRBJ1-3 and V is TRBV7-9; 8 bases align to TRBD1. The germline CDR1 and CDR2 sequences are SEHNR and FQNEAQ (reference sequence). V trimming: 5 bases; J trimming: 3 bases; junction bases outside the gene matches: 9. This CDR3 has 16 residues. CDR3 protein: CASSEPTGVLGNTIYF. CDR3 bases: TGTGCCAGCAGCGAACCGACAGGGGTGCTTGGAAACACCATATATTTT.

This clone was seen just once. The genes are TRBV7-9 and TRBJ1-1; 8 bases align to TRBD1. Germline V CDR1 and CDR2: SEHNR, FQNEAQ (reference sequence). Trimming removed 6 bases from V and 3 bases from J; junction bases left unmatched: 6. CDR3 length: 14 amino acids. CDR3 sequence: CASSFGQGYTEAFF. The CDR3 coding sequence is TGTGCCAGCAGTTTCGGACAGGGTTACACTGAAGCTTTCTTT.

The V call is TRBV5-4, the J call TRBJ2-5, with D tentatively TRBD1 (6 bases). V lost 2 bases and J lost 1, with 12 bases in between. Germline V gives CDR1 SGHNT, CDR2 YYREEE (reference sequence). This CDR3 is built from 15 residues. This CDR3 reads CASSFLQGSQETQYF. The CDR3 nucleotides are TGTGCCAGCAGCTTCCTCCAGGGGAGCCAAGAGACCCAGTACTTC.

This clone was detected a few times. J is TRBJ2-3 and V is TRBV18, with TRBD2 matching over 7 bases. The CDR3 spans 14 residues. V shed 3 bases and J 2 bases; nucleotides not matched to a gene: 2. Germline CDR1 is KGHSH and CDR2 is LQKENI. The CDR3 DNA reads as TGTGCCAGCTCACCTAGCGGGCTCACAGATACGCAGTATTTT. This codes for CASSPSGLTDTQYF.